The sequence of this T cell receptor (beta chain) was determined in a study of cytomegalovirus exposure and HLA in healthy donors. Study background: The same platform used for the approximately 670 first-cohort repertoires was also used for the 90 to 150 validation repertoires, as a later analysis reported.

Sequencing used immunoSEQ multiplex PCR; TCRdb keeps in-frame clones, though not all of them. The table lists 150,000 to 200,000 clones, nearly 90% of them singletons. This CDR3 is built from 13 residues. The V end lost 0 bases, the J end lost 3 bases, and 6 bases lay between the germline ends. Germline V gene sequence: CDR1 MGHRA, CDR2 YSYEKL. The sequence was obtained from a woman under 30 in good health and CMV-seropositive. This chain connects TRBV4-1 to TRBJ2-7, with D perhaps matching TRBD1 (5 bases). Sequenced sample: PBMCs. The DNA for the CDR3 is TGCGCCAGCAGCCAAGATCAGGGCTACGAGCAGTACTTC. Encoded protein: CASSQDQGYEQYF.